This T cell receptor beta chain was recovered during a study of cytomegalovirus exposure and HLA in healthy donors. Primers for the PCR totalled 60 Vbeta and 13 Jbeta. Clones were read by immunoSEQ multiplex PCR, and TCRdb kept only the in-frame ones, dropping some. The table shows 150,000 to 200,000 clones, with just under 80% occurring only once. The sequenced sample consisted of PBMCs. This clonotype was sampled from a woman in her forties or fifties in good health and CMV-seropositive.

The CDR3 loop is CASSHQQGLNEQFF. The DNA for the CDR3 is TGTGCCAGCAGCCACCAACAGGGGTTAAATGAGCAGTTCTTC. The V gene is TRBV11-3, the J gene TRBJ2-1, with 7 bases aligning to TRBD1. CDR1 is SGHNT, CDR2 YENEEA, per germline. The V and J ends lost 5 bases and 7 bases, in that order; junction bases with no gene match: 8. The CDR3 length is 14 residues.